These T cell receptor beta chains were read from a single sample in a study of T-cell memory formation after mild COVID-19. In TCRdb, the 5' RACE reads were re-called with MiXCR into one record per CDR3 protein. In the table there are about 430,000 distinct CDR3 sequences, roughly 17% of which are singletons. Material for sequencing was PBMCs or a T cell subset sorted from them (not recorded which). The receptors come from a man between 18 and 29 years old who had mild COVID-19 (a few samples of this study predate the infection). Cell type and time point are not known. Both conserved end residues are part of each CDR3. A D gene is named only where the DNA matches it firmly. Expanded clones get a size class; other rows say once, few or many, or leave the size out.

v_gene	j_gene	abundance	d_gene	len	CDR3aa	CDR3nt
TRBV6-5	TRBJ1-4	-	TRBD1	14	CASSATGDNEKLFF	TGTGCCAGCAGCGCGACAGGGGATAATGAAAAACTGTTTTTT
TRBV7-2	TRBJ2-3	few	-	16	CASSPHGGVSTDTQYF	TGTGCCAGCAGCCCTCACGGCGGGGTTAGCACAGATACGCAGTATTTT
TRBV5-1	TRBJ2-5	few	TRBD2	13	CASTLAGSKTQYF	TGCGCCAGCACCTTAGCGGGAAGCAAGACCCAGTACTTC
TRBV7-9	TRBJ2-4	-	-	15	CASSWPRMAKNIQYF	TGTGCCAGCAGCTGGCCTCGGATGGCCAAAAACATTCAGTACTTC
TRBV5-1	TRBJ1-3	-	TRBD1	16	CASRPQGGYSGNTIYF	TGCGCCAGCAGACCTCAGGGGGGATACTCTGGAAACACCATATATTTT
TRBV9	TRBJ2-3	many	TRBD2	15	CASSFSGGATDTQYF	TGTGCCAGCAGCTTTAGCGGGGGGGCCACAGATACGCAGTATTTT
TRBV4-3	TRBJ2-3	-	-	16	CASSPRAGAGSDTQYF	TGCGCCAGCAGCCCCCGTGCGGGGGCGGGATCAGATACGCAGTATTTT
TRBV4-1	TRBJ1-1	-	-	13	CASSQDRGFEAFF	TGCGCCAGCAGCCAAGATAGGGGTTTCGAAGCTTTCTTT
TRBV7-2	TRBJ2-3	-	-	17	CASSAPDPVFFTDTQYF	TGTGCCAGCAGCGCCCCGGACCCCGTTTTCTTCACAGATACGCAGTATTTT
TRBV30	TRBJ2-7	few	TRBD1	12	CAWNRGQYEQYF	TGTGCCTGGAACAGGGGCCAGTACGAGCAGTACTTC
TRBV18	TRBJ2-1	many	-	14	CASSPQASYNEQFF	TGTGCCAGCTCACCACAGGCCTCCTACAATGAGCAGTTCTTC
TRBV20-1	TRBJ2-1	few	-	16	CSARDLSRSPRNEQFF	TGCAGTGCTAGAGATCTAAGTCGGTCCCCAAGGAATGAGCAGTTCTTC
TRBV30	TRBJ2-7	few	-	12	CAWRGASYEQYF	TGTGCCTGGAGGGGGGCCTCCTACGAGCAGTACTTC
TRBV30	TRBJ2-5	-	TRBD2	15	CAWNRLAGGQETQYF	TGTGCCTGGAACCGACTAGCGGGGGGGCAAGAGACCCAGTACTTC
TRBV4-2	TRBJ2-7	-	-	14	CASSQQSGGHEQYF	TGTGCCAGCAGCCAGCAATCGGGGGGCCACGAGCAGTACTTC
TRBV2	TRBJ2-5	-	-	13	CASSAEQEETQYF	TGTGCCAGCAGTGCAGAACAGGAAGAGACCCAGTACTTC
TRBV2	TRBJ2-5	-	-	13	CASTSQVQETQYF	TGTGCCAGCACGTCCCAGGTCCAAGAGACCCAGTACTTC
TRBV6-6	TRBJ2-5	-	-	16	CASSYAAGIGQETQYF	TGTGCCAGCAGTTACGCCGCCGGGATAGGACAAGAGACCCAGTACTTC
TRBV12-3/TRBV12-4	TRBJ1-1	few	TRBD1	14	CASRRQGLGTEAFF	TGTGCCAGCAGACGACAGGGCCTGGGCACTGAAGCTTTCTTT
TRBV5-1	TRBJ2-5	-	TRBD1	15	CASSLRDRGRETQYF	TGCGCCAGCAGCTTGAGAGACAGGGGGCGAGAGACCCAGTACTTC
TRBV7-8	TRBJ1-6	-	-	18	CASSLGVREGTYNSPLHF	TGTGCCAGCAGCTTAGGAGTCCGGGAGGGCACCTATAATTCACCCCTCCACTTT